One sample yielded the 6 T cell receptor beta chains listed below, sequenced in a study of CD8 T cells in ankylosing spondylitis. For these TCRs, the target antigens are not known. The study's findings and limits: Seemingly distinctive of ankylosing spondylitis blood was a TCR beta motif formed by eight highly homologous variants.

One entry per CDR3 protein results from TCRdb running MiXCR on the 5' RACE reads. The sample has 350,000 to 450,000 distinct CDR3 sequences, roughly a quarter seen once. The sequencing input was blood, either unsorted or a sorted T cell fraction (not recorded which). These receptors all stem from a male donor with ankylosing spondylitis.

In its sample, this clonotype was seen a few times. The DNA of the CDR3 is TGTGCCAGCAGCCGTCGAACAGGGGAGGGCACTGAAGCTTTCTTT. This codes for CASSRRTGEGTEAFF. V and J are TRBV11-2 and TRBJ1-1; 7 bases align to TRBD1. The CDR3 contains 15 residues. Germline CDR1 and CDR2: SGHAT and FQNNGV. Trimming took 5 bases from V and 4 from J; bases not matched to a gene: 10.

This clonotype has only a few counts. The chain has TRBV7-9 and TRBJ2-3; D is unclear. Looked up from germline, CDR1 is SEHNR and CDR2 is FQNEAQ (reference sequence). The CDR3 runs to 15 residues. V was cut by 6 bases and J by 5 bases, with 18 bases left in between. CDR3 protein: CASSLRRIQRDTQYF. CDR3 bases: TGTGCCAGCAGTTTAAGACGGATTCAAAGAGATACGCAGTATTTT.

CDR3: CASSYTFSGRATDTQYF. The CDR3 bases are TGTGCCAGCAGCTATACCTTTAGCGGGAGGGCCACAGATACGCAGTATTTT. This rearrangement joins TRBV5-5 to TRBJ2-3, with 11 bases fitting TRBD2. The CDR3 loop spans 17 amino acids. Germline values: CDR1 SGHKS, CDR2 YYEKEE (reference sequence). With 3 bases clipped from V and 2 bases from J, the junction kept 8 bases outside the gene matches.

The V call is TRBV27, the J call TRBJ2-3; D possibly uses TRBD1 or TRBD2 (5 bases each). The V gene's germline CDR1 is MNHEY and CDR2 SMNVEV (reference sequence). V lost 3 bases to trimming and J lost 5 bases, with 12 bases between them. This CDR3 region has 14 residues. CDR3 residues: CASSLRGSRDTQYF. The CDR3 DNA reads TGTGCCAGCAGTTTGAGGGGTTCTAGAGATACGCAGTATTTT.

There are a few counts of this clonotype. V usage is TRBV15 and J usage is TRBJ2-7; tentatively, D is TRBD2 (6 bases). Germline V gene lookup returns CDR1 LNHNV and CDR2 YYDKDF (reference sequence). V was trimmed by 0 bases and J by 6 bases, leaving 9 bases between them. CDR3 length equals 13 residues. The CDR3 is CATSRDPGVEQYV. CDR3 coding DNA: TGTGCCACCAGCAGAGATCCGGGAGTCGAGCAGTACGTC.

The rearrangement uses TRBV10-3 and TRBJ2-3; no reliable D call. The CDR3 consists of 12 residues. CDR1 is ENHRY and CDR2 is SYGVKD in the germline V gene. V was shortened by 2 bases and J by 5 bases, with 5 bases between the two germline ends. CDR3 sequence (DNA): TGTGCCATCAGTGAGGCGAGAGATACGCAGTATTTT. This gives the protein CAISEARDTQYF.